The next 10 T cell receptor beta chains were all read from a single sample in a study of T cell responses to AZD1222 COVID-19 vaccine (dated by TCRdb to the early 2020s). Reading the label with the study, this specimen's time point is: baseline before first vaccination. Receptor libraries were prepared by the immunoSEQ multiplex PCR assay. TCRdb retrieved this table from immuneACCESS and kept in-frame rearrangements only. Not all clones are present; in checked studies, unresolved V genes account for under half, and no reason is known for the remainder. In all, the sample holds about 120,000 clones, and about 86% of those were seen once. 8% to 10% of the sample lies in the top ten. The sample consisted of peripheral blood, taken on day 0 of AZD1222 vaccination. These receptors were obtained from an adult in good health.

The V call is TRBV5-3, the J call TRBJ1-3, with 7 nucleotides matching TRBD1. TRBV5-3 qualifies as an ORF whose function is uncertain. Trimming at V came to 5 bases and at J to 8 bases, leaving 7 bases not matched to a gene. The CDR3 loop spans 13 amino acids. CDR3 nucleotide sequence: TGTGCCAGAAGTTATGGACAGGCTGACACCATATATTTT. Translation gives CARSYGQADTIYF.

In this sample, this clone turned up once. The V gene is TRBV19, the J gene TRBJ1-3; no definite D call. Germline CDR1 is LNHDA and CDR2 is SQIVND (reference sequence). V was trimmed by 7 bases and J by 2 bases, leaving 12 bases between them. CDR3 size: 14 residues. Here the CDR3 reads CASKASTPGNTIYF. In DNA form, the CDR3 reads TGTGCCAGTAAGGCGTCGACGCCTGGAAACACCATATATTTT.

The CDR3 spells CTSSPQGRTSLHF. The CDR3, as DNA: TGCACCAGCAGCCCACAAGGACGGACATCACTCCACTTT. The chain uses TRBV1 and TRBJ1-6; the table gives TRBD1 as D, unverified against the DNA. TRBV1 is a known pseudogene. The CDR3 is 13 residues long.

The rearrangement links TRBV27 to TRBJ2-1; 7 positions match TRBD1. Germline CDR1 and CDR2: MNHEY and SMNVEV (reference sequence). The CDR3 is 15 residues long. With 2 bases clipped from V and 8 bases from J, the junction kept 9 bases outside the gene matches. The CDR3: CASSLVKGAEDEQFF. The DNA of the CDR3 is TGTGCCAGCAGTTTAGTAAAGGGGGCTGAGGATGAGCAGTTCTTC.

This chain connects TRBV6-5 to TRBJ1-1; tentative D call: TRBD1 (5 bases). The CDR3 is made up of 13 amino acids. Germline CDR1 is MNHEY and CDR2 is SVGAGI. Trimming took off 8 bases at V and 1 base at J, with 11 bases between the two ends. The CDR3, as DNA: TGTGCCAGCTATGGGGCGCCGAACACTGAAGCTTTCTTT. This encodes CASYGAPNTEAFF.

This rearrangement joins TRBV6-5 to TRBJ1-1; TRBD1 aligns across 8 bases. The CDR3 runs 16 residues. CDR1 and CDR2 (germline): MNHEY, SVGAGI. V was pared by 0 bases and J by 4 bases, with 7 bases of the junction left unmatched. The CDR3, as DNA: TGTGCCAGCAGTTACTCGATGGGGCAGGGGGCCACTGAAGCTTTCTTT. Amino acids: CASSYSMGQGATEAFF.

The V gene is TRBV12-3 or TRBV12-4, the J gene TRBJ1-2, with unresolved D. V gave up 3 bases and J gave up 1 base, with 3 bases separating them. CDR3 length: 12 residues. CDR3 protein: CASSFGNYGYTF. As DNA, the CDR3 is TGTGCCAGCAGTTTTGGTAACTATGGCTACACCTTC.

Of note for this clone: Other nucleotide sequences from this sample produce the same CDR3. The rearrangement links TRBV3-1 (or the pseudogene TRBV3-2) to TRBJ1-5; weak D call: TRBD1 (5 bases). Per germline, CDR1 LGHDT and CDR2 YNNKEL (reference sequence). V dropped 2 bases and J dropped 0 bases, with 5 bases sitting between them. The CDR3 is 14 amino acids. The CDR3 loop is CASSQQGSNQPQHF. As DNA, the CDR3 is TGTGCCAGCAGCCAACAGGGTAGCAATCAGCCCCAGCATTTT.

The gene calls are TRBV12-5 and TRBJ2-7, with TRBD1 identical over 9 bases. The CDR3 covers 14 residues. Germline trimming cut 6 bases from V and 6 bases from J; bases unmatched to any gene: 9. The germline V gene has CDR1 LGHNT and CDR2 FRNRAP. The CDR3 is CASGLGTGKAEQYF. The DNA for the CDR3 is TGTGCTAGTGGGCTGGGGACAGGGAAGGCCGAGCAGTACTTC. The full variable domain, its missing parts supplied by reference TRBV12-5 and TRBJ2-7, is DARVTQTPRHKVTEMGQEVTMRCQPILGHNTVFWYRQTMMQGLELLAYFRNRAPLDDSGMPKDRFSAEMPDATLATLKIQPSEPRDSAVYFCASGLGTGKAEQYFGPGTRLTVT.

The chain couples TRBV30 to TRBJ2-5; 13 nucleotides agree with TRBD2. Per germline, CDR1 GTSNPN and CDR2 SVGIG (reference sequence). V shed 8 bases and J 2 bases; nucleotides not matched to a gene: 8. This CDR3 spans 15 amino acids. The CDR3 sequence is CAQTQGLAGQETQYF. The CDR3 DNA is TGTGCCCAAACCCAGGGACTAGCGGGGCAAGAGACCCAGTACTTC.